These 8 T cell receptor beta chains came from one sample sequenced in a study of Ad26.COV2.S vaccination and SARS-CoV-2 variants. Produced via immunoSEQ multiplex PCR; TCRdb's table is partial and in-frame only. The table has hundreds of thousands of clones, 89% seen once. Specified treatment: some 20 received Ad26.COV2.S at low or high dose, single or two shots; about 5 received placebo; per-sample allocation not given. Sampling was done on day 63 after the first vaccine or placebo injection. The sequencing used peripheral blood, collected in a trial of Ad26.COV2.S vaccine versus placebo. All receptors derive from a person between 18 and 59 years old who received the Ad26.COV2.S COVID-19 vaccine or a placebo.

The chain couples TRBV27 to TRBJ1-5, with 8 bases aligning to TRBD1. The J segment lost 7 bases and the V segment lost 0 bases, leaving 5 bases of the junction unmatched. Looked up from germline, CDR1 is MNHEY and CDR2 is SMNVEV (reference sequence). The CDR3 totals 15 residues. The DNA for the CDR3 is TGTGCCAGCAGTTTATCCTCAGGGGGCTGGCAGCCCCAGCATTTT. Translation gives CASSLSSGGWQPQHF.

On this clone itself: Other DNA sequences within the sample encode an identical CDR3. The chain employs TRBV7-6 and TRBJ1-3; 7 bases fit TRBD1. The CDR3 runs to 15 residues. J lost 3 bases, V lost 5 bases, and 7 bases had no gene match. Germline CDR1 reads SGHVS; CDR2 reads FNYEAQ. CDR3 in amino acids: CASSLDRAYGNTIYF. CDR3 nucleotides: TGTGCCAGCAGCCTAGACAGGGCTTATGGAAACACCATATATTTT.

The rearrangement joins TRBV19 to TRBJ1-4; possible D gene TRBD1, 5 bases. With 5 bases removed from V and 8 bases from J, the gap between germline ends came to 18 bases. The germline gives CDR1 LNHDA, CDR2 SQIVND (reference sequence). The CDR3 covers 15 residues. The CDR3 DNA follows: TGTGCCAGTAGTCCCCGACGCAGGGAGGCCGAAAAACTGTTTTTT. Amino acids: CASSPRRREAEKLFF.

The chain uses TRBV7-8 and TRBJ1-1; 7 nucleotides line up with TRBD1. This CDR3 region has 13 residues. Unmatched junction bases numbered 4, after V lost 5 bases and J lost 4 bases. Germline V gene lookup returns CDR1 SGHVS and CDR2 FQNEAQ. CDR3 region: CASSQDRITEAFF. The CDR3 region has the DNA TGTGCCAGCAGCCAGGACAGGATCACTGAAGCTTTCTTT.

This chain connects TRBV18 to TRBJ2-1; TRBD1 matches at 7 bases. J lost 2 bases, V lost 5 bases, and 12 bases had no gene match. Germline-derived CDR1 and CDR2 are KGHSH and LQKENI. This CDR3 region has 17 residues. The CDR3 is CASSSGQVRAPYNEQFF. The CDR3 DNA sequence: TGTGCCAGCTCATCCGGACAGGTCCGAGCCCCCTACAATGAGCAGTTCTTC. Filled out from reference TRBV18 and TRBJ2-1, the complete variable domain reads NAGVMQNPRHLVRRRGQEARLRCSPMKGHSHVYWYRQLPEEGLKFMVYLQKENIIDESGMPKERFSAEFPKEGPSILRIQQVVRGDSAAYFCASSSGQVRAPYNEQFFGPGTRLTVL.

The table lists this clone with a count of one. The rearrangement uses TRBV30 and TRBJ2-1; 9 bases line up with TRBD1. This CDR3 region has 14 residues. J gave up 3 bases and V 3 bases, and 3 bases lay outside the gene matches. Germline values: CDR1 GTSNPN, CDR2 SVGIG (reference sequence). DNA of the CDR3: TGTGCCTGGAGATTGACAGGGGGCTACAATGAGCAGTTCTTC. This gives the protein CAWRLTGGYNEQFF.

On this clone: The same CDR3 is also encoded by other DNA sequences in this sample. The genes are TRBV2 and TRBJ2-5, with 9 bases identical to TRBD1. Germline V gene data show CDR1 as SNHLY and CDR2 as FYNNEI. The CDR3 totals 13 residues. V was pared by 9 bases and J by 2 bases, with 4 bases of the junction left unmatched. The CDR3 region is CASNRGLQETQYF. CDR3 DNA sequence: TGTGCCAGTAACAGGGGGCTTCAAGAGACCCAGTACTTC.

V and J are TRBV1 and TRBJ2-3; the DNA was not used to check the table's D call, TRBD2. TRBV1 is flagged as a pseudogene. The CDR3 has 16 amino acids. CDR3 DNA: TGCACCAGCAGCCCAAACTTCGGGACTAGCGGCGGTACGCAGTATTTT. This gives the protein CTSSPNFGTSGGTQYF.